This TCR beta chain was sequenced for a study of blood T cell repertoires in COVID-19. As for the study in general: PBMCs, B-cell-depleted T cells, or T cells provided the cDNA or gDNA that made up the material.

Trimming removed 5 bases from V and 6 bases from J; junction bases left unmatched: 5. The CDR3 extends over 14 amino acids. Germline V gene sequence: CDR1 ENHRY, CDR2 SYGVKD. Original handling: Amplified reference gene primers provided the basis for estimating nucleated cell counts. Sequenced by immunoSEQ multiplex PCR; TCRdb stores in-frame clones only, minus some. V, J and clone size reflect that table, while D and trimming were determined from the DNA. The sample records around 100,000 clones, about 80% being singletons. The sequencing sample was made of peripheral blood. This chain links TRBV10-3 with TRBJ2-1; 9 bases align to TRBD1. The sequence was collected from a woman in her seventies with acute or convalescent COVID-19. The CDR3 loop is CAISRDRVSNEQFF. In DNA, the CDR3 is TGTGCCATCAGTAGGGACAGGGTGAGCAATGAGCAGTTCTTC.